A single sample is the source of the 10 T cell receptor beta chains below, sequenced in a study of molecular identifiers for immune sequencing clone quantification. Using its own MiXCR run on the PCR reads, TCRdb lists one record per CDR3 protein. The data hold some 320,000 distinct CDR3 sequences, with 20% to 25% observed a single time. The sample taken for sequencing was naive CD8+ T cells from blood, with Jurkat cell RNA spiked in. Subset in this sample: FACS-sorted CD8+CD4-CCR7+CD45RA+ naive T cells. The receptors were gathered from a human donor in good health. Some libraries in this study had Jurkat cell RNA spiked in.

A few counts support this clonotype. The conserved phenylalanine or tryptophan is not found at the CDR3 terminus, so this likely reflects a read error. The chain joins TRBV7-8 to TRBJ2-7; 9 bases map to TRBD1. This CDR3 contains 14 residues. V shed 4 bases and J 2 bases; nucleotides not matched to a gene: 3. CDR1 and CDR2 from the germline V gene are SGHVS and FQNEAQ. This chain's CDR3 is CASSSRQGAYEQYS. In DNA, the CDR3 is TGTGCCAGCAGCTCCAGACAGGGGGCCTACGAGCAGTACTCC.

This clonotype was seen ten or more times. In nucleotides, the CDR3 is TGTGCCAGCAGCTCCGGACAGTACGAGCAGTACTTC. Its protein product is CASSSGQYEQYF. The genes are TRBV5-8 and TRBJ2-7, with D perhaps TRBD1 (6 bases). There are 12 residues in the CDR3. V lost 3 bases and J lost 4, with 8 bases in between. Germline V CDR1 and CDR2: SGHTS, YDEGEE.

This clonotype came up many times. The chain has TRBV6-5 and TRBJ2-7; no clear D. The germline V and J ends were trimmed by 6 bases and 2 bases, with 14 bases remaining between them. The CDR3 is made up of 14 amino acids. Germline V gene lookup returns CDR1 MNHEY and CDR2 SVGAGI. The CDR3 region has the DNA TGTGCCAGCAGGTTATGGCAGGCGGCCTACGAGCAGTACTTC. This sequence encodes CASRLWQAAYEQYF.

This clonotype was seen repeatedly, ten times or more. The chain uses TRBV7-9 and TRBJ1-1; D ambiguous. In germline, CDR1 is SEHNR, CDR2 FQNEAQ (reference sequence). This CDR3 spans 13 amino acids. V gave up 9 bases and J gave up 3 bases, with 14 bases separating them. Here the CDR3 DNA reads TGTGCCAGTGCCCCACTCGAGTACACTGAAGCTTTCTTT. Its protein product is CASAPLEYTEAFF. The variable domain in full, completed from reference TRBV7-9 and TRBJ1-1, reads DTGVSQNPRHKITKRGQNVTFRCDPISEHNRLYWYRQTLGQGPEFLTYFQNEAQLEKSRLLSDRFSAERPKGSFSTLEIQRTEQGDSAMYLCASAPLEYTEAFFGQGTRLTVV.

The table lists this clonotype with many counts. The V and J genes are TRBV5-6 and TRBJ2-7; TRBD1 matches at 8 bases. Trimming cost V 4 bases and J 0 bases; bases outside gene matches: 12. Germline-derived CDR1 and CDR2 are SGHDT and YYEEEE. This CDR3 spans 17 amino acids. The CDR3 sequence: CASSALGDRRASYEQYF. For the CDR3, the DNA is TGTGCCAGCAGCGCTCTGGGGGACAGGAGGGCCTCCTACGAGCAGTACTTC.

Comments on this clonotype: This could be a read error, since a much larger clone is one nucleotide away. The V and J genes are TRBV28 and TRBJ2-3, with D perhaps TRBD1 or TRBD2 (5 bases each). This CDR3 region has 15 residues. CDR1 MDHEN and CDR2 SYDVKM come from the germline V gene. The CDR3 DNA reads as TGTGCCAGCAGTTTCTCGGGGCTTAGCACAGATACGCAGTGTTTT. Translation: CASSFSGLSTDTQCF. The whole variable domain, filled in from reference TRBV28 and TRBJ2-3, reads DVKVTQSSRYLVKRTGEKVFLECVQDMDHENMFWYRQDPGLGLRLIYFSYDVKMKEKGDIPEGYSVSREKKERFSLILESASTNQTSMYLCASSFSGLSTDTQCFGPGTRLTVL.

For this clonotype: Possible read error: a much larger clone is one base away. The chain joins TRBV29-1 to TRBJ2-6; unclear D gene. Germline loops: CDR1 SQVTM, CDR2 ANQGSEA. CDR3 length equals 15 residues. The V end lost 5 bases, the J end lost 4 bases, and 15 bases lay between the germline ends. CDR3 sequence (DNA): TGCAGCGTTCCCGGTGGGGTTTTGGGGGCCAACGTCCTGACTTTC. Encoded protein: CSVPGGVLGANVLTF.

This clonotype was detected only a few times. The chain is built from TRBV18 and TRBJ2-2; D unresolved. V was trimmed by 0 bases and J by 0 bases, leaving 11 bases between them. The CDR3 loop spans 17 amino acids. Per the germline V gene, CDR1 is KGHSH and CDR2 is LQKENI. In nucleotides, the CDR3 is TGTGCCAGCTCACCACCTCCCCCGTTCGCGAACACCGGGGAGCTGTTTTTT. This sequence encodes CASSPPPPFANTGELFF.

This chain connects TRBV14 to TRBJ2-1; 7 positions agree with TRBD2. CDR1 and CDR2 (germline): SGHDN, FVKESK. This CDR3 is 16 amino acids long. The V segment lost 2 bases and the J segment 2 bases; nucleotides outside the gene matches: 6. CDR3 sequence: CASSQRERGPYNEQFF. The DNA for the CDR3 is TGTGCCAGCAGCCAACGGGAGCGGGGCCCCTACAATGAGCAGTTCTTC.

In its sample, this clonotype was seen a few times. The DNA for the CDR3 is TGTGCCAGCAGTTTATTAAACGCCCAGGGGGCGGCTGAGACCCAGTACTTC. Amino acid sequence: CASSLLNAQGAAETQYF. The V call is TRBV27, the J call TRBJ2-5; 8 bases are shared with TRBD1. The CDR3 totals 17 residues. V dropped 1 base and J dropped 5; count of bases not matched to a gene: 12. Germline V gene sequence: CDR1 MNHEY, CDR2 SMNVEV (reference sequence).